This TCR beta chain was recovered during a study of T cells after yellow fever vaccination. As regards this clonotype: Its antigen remains unknown.

Study results and limitations: Repertoires sorted by FACS could include abundant clonotypes that are contaminants from the bulk population.

5'RACE template switching added a universal primer site and UMIs to TCR cDNA. Each CDR3 protein is one row after TCRdb ran MiXCR on the 5' RACE reads. Of about 320,000 distinct CDR3 sequences listed, about 10% are singletons. J was trimmed by 7 bases and V by 5 bases; bases with no gene match: 9. The CDR3 is 15 residues long. The material sequenced was CD4+ T cells sorted from PBMCs, taken 45 days after the yellow fever booster vaccination. The genes are TRBV12-3 or TRBV12-4 and TRBJ2-1; 9 positions match TRBD1. This TCR came from a man aged 18 to 35 who received the YFV17D yellow fever vaccine. CDR3 loop: CASSQGTGFMNEQFF. DNA of the CDR3: TGTGCCAGCAGTCAAGGGACAGGGTTTATGAATGAGCAGTTCTTC.